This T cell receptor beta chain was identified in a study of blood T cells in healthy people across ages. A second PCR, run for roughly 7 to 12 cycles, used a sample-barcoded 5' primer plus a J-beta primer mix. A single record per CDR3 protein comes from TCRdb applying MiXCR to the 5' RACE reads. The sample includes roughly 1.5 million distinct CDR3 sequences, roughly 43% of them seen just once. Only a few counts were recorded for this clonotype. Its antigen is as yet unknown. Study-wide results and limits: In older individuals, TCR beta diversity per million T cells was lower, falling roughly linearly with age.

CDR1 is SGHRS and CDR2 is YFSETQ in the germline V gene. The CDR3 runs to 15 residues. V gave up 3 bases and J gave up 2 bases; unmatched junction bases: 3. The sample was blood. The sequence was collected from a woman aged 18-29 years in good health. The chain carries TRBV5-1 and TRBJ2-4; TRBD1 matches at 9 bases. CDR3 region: CASSSGTGTKNIQYF. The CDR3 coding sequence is TGCGCCAGCAGCTCGGGGACAGGGACCAAAAACATTCAGTACTTC.